These T cell receptor beta chains were read from a single sample in a study of cytomegalovirus exposure and HLA in healthy donors. Profiling relied on immunoSEQ multiplex PCR, and the TCRdb table lists in-frame clones only, not all of them. The sample holds roughly 120,000 clones; roughly 80% are singletons and the top ten take 1.3%. Input material: PBMCs. The receptors stem from a woman under 40 in good health and CMV-seronegative. CDR3s include the opening cysteine and the closing phenylalanine or tryptophan. A D gene is named only where the DNA matches it firmly. Some rows have no size entry. The others give once, few or many, or a class for an expanded clone.

>TRBV6-6|once|TRBD1|TRBJ1-2
TGTGCCAGCAGACCAATCGGACAGGGGGCGCGGGGCTACACCTTC
CASRPIGQGARGYTF
>TRBV12-5|once|-|TRBJ2-5
TGTGCTAGTGGTTCCGACGAGTCGGGACAAGAGACCCAGTACTTC
CASGSDESGQETQYF
>TRBV14|-|-|TRBJ2-7
TGTGCCAGCAGCCAAGAGAGTACTTTTAGCCAGCTATCCTACGAGCAGTACTTC
CASSQESTFSQLSYEQYF
>TRBV6-5|-|TRBD2|TRBJ2-1
TGTACCAGCAGGCCAACTAGCGGGAGTGCTGAGCAGTTCTTC
CTSRPTSGSAEQFF
>TRBV4-3|-|-|TRBJ2-1
TGCGCCAGCAGCCTAGAGCAGCGGGTGTCGTTGAGCTCCTACAATGAGCAGTTCTTC
CASSLEQRVSLSSYNEQFF
>TRBV27|-|TRBD1|TRBJ2-7
TGTGCCAGCAGGGGACAGCACTCCTACGAGCAGTACTTC
CASRGQHSYEQYF
>TRBV10-2|-|TRBD1|TRBJ2-7
TGCGCCAGCGGATCCGGGACAGCCTACGAGCAGTACTTC
CASGSGTAYEQYF
>TRBV19|few|-|TRBJ1-5
TGTGCCAGTCGGGGGGATGGAAATCAGCCCCAGCATTTT
CASRGDGNQPQHF
>TRBV2|few|TRBD1|TRBJ1-5
TGTGCCAGCAACGGACAGGGGTGGAATCAGCCCCAGCATTTT
CASNGQGWNQPQHF
>TRBV10-3|-|TRBD2|TRBJ2-7
TGTGCCATCAGTGGGGATTCTAGCGGGTCCTCCTACGAGCAGTACTTC
CAISGDSSGSSYEQYF
>TRBV2|once|-|TRBJ2-1
TGTGCCAGCAGCGCATCACACAGGGCCACGTACAATGAGCAGTTCTTC
CASSASHRATYNEQFF
>TRBV5-1|-|-|TRBJ2-7
TGCGCCAGCACCCCCGGAGGGGTAAGCTACGAGCAGTACTTC
CASTPGGVSYEQYF
>TRBV7-9|-|-|TRBJ1-5
TGTGCCAGCAGCTTTACAGGGTACGATCAGCCCCAGCATTTT
CASSFTGYDQPQHF
>TRBV5-1|-|-|TRBJ1-1
TGCGCCAGCAGCTTGTCGGGTTCTGAAGCTTTCTTT
CASSLSGSEAFF
>TRBV4-3|-|TRBD1|TRBJ2-1
TGCGCCAGCAGCCCAAGCCAGGGGGCGGGAAGAAATGAGCAGTTCTTC
CASSPSQGAGRNEQFF
>TRBV6-5|once|-|TRBJ1-1
TGTGCCAGCAGCCTCACTGGGGGGGTTGAAGCTTTCTTT
CASSLTGGVEAFF
>TRBV14|-|TRBD1|TRBJ1-6
TGTGCCAGCAGCCAGTCGACAGGGGAAGGATCACCCCTCCACTTT
CASSQSTGEGSPLHF
>TRBV19|-|-|TRBJ1-1
TGTGCCAGTAACCTGCAGGGGAGTGGCACTGAAGCTTTCTTT
CASNLQGSGTEAFF
>TRBV30|once|TRBD1|TRBJ2-7
TGTGCCTGGAGAGAGACAGGGGATTTATCCTACGAGCAGTACTTC
CAWRETGDLSYEQYF
>TRBV7-2|-|TRBD1|TRBJ1-2
TGTGCCAGCAGCGGGGACAGGGGGGGCTATGGCTACACCTTC
CASSGDRGGYGYTF
>TRBV27|-|-|TRBJ2-7
TGTGCCAGCAGCCCGAGCGCTACCTACGAGCAGTACTTC
CASSPSATYEQYF
>TRBV6-1|-|-|TRBJ2-7
TGTGCCAGCAGCGACTATACACTCTACGAGCAGTACTTC
CASSDYTLYEQYF
>TRBV19|-|TRBD1|TRBJ2-7
TGTGCCAGTAGGCTGGGACAGGGACCCTACGAGCAGTACTTC
CASRLGQGPYEQYF
>TRBV28|-|-|TRBJ2-6
TGTGCCAGCAGTTCTTCAGGGGTTAGGGCCAACGTCCTGACTTTC
CASSSSGVRANVLTF
>TRBV9|-|-|TRBJ2-3
TGTGCCAGCAGCGTAGGCGGCTCGAGCACAGATACGCAGTATTTT
CASSVGGSSTDTQYF
>TRBV30|-|TRBD1|TRBJ2-3
TGTGCCGGCCGACAGGGGGCTAGCACAGATACGCAGTATTTT
CAGRQGASTDTQYF
>TRBV4-1|few|-|TRBJ2-7
TGCGCCAGCAGCCAAGGCGTAACCTACGAGCAGTACTTC
CASSQGVTYEQYF
>TRBV7-8|-|TRBD2|TRBJ2-7
TGTGCCAGCAGCCCAGGGGTAGCGGGATCATACGAGCAGTACTTC
CASSPGVAGSYEQYF
>TRBV27|-|TRBD1|TRBJ1-2
TGTGCCAGCAGTGTAACGACAGGGAACGGCTACACCTTC
CASSVTTGNGYTF
>TRBV29-1|-|-|TRBJ2-5
TGCAGCGGCAGACAGGTTCCTGAGACCCAGTACTTC
CSGRQVPETQYF
>TRBV2|-|-|TRBJ2-1
TGTGCCAGCAGCCGCCGACTAGACGTCTACAATGAGCAGTTCTTC
CASSRRLDVYNEQFF
>TRBV13|-|-|TRBJ2-7
TGTGCCAGCAGCTTGCGACTAGAAAAGAACTACGAGCAGTACTTC
CASSLRLEKNYEQYF
>TRBV28|once|-|TRBJ1-1
TGTGCCAGCAGTTCGTGGGGGGGGAACACTGAAGCTTTCTTT
CASSSWGGNTEAFF
>TRBV6-6|-|-|TRBJ1-1
TGTGCCAGCAGTTACACGGGACAAACGAACACTGAAGCTTTCTTT
CASSYTGQTNTEAFF
>TRBV4-2|-|TRBD1|TRBJ2-7
TGTGCCAGCAGCCAAGATACGACGGGACAGGGCCTCTCCGAGCAGTACTTC
CASSQDTTGQGLSEQYF
>TRBV30|-|TRBD1|TRBJ1-1
TGTGCCTGGAGTCGAGGGGGCTTTTTGAACACTGAAGCTTTCTTT
CAWSRGGFLNTEAFF
>TRBV7-9|-|-|TRBJ1-1
TGTGCCAGCAGCTTTTCAGGGAACACTGAAGCTTTCTTT
CASSFSGNTEAFF
>TRBV12-2|-|-|TRBJ2-6
TGTGCAAGTCGCTTAGCAGGGACTAGCGGGCCCTCTGGGGCCAACGTCCTGACTTTC
CASRLAGTSGPSGANVLTF
>TRBV9|-|-|TRBJ1-3
TGTGCCAGCAGCGTAGCCAGGGTCGGAAACACCATATATTTT
CASSVARVGNTIYF
>TRBV9|-|TRBD1|TRBJ1-4
TGTGCCAGCAGCGGCCACAGGGGGCAAGGAGAAAAACTGTTTTTT
CASSGHRGQGEKLFF